The 6 T cell receptor beta chains in this list originate from one sample, sequenced in a study of patients and donors after allogeneic stem cell transplantation (dated by TCRdb to the early 2020s). Library generation was performed with RT-PCR. The run used a NextSeq 550. TCRdb handled the public reads itself, with Q25 trimming in fastp and clone calling in MiXCR, and kept productive beta chains. Duplicate CDR3 protein sequences are folded into a single record with the most common DNA and genes. The sample yields hundreds of thousands of distinct CDR3 sequences; 13% to 15% were counted once. 11% of the sample lies in the top ten. The sequenced sample consisted of blood, either unsorted or a sorted T cell fraction (not recorded which). The receptor set was obtained from a human donor who was either an allogeneic HSCT recipient or a stem cell or donor lymphocyte infusion donor (not recorded which). It is not recorded whose cells these are; they may come from a transplant donor.

The V and J genes are TRBV6-2 or TRBV6-3 and TRBJ2-5, with 8 positions matching TRBD1. Trimming at V came to 7 bases and at J to 4 bases, leaving 14 bases not matched to a gene. The CDR3 spans 16 residues. The germline V gene has CDR1 MNHEY and CDR2 SVGEGT. The CDR3 nucleotides read TGTGCCAGCACGGGGATGAATGGACAGGGTCGAGAGACCCAGTACTTC. Translation gives CASTGMNGQGRETQYF.

This clonotype was counted ten times or more. This chain links TRBV27 with TRBJ1-6, with D perhaps TRBD1 (5 bases). The germline CDR1 and CDR2 sequences are MNHEY and SMNVEV (reference sequence). Trimming took off 5 bases at V and 8 bases at J, with 10 bases between the two ends. The CDR3 spans 13 residues. This chain's CDR3 is CASSQRGDSPLHF. The CDR3 nucleotides read TGTGCCAGCAGTCAACGGGGGGATTCACCCCTCCACTTT.

The gene calls are TRBV6-4 and TRBJ2-7; 10 nucleotides align to TRBD2. V lost 5 bases to trimming and J lost 1 base; unmatched junction nucleotides: 2. Germline V gene lookup returns CDR1 MRHNA and CDR2 SNTAGT. The CDR3 covers 14 residues. As DNA, the CDR3 is TGTGCCAGCAGTCGACTAGCGGGTTCCTACGAGCAGTACTTC. As protein: CASSRLAGSYEQYF.

This clonotype was observed a few times. The chain recombines TRBV2 with TRBJ2-7; possibly TRBD1 for D (6 bases). Trimming removed 2 bases from V and 6 bases from J, with 17 bases in between. The germline CDR1 and CDR2 sequences are SNHLY and FYNNEI. The CDR3 totals 15 residues. DNA for the CDR3: TGTGCCAGCAGTGAACACCAGGGGTCTTTCGTCGAGCAGTACTTC. Encoded protein: CASSEHQGSFVEQYF.

V and J are TRBV4-3 and TRBJ1-1, with D unclear. The CDR3 contains 15 residues. V gave up 1 base and J gave up 1 base, with 10 bases separating them. Germline V gene sequence: CDR1 LGHNA, CDR2 YSLEER. The DNA for the CDR3 is TGCGCCAGCAGCCAAGCAGCTGCCCGGAACACTGAAGCTTTCTTT. Translating gives CASSQAAARNTEAFF.

This clonotype was recorded at least ten times. The chain couples TRBV12-3 or TRBV12-4 to TRBJ1-4; TRBD1 matches at 9 bases. V shed 6 bases, J shed 8 bases, and the junction held 7 bases outside the gene matches. The CDR3 runs 14 residues. CDR3 bases: TGTGCCAGCAGCAAGGACAGGGGTCGGGAAAAACTGTTTTTT. Protein product: CASSKDRGREKLFF.